Below are 19 T cell receptor beta chains sequenced from a single sample in a study of cytomegalovirus exposure and HLA in healthy donors. In the PCR, 60 Vbeta and 13 Jbeta primers were used. Generated by immunoSEQ multiplex PCR, the TCRdb table keeps only in-frame clones and is missing some. The sample has 150,000 to 200,000 clones; more than 70% are singletons. The sequenced material came from PBMCs. Receptor source: a woman aged 35 to 49 in good health and CMV-seronegative.

The chain links TRBV7-2 to TRBJ1-1; no firm D call. This CDR3 is built from 12 residues. The V gene lost 8 bases and the J gene lost 0 bases, with 7 bases spanning the gap. The germline V gene has CDR1 SGHTA and CDR2 FQGNSA. This chain's CDR3 is CASGHLNTEAFF. The CDR3 region has the DNA TGTGCCAGCGGGCACTTGAACACTGAAGCTTTCTTT.

V usage is TRBV29-1 and J usage is TRBJ1-1; D perhaps matches TRBD1 (5 bases). The length of the CDR3 is 12 residues. The V end was cut by 4 bases, the J end by 1 base, with 7 bases between. Germline values: CDR1 SQVTM, CDR2 ANQGSEA. For the CDR3, the DNA is TGCAGCGTTGTAGACAGGAACACTGAAGCTTTCTTT. Amino acid sequence: CSVVDRNTEAFF.

This sequence joins TRBV10-3 and TRBJ2-7; 10 bases align to TRBD1. The CDR3 sequence is 14 residues long. Per the germline V gene, CDR1 is ENHRY and CDR2 is SYGVKD. J was trimmed by 5 bases and V by 10 bases; bases with no gene match: 11. The CDR3 loop is CATGGGTGDNEQYV. CDR3 bases: TGTGCCACCGGGGGGGGGACAGGGGATAACGAGCAGTACGTC.

This chain joins TRBV12-5 and TRBJ1-3; 8 bases are a match to TRBD1. V was clipped by 2 bases and J by 7 bases; unmatched bases: 7. This CDR3 has 15 residues. In germline, CDR1 is LGHNT, CDR2 FRNRAP. The CDR3 region is CASGLSGGSRNTIYF. The CDR3 nucleotides read TGTGCTAGTGGTTTGTCAGGGGGCTCGAGGAACACCATATATTTT. The variable domain in full, with the rest retrieved from reference TRBV12-5 and TRBJ1-3, is DARVTQTPRHKVTEMGQEVTMRCQPILGHNTVFWYRQTMMQGLELLAYFRNRAPLDDSGMPKDRFSAEMPDATLATLKIQPSEPRDSAVYFCASGLSGGSRNTIYFGEGSWLTVV.

The chain carries TRBV19 and TRBJ2-4; TRBD2 aligns across 9 bases. The CDR3 length is 13 residues. V shed 3 bases, J shed 13 bases, and the junction held 7 bases outside the gene matches. Germline CDR1 reads LNHDA; CDR2 reads SQIVND (reference sequence). This CDR3 reads CASSMSGAGGQYF. Written as DNA, the CDR3 is TGTGCCAGTAGTATGTCTGGGGCGGGAGGGCAGTACTTC.

V and J are TRBV30 and TRBJ1-1; 7 bases are shared with TRBD1. The J segment lost 2 bases and the V segment lost 1 base, leaving 7 bases of the junction unmatched. From germline, CDR1 is GTSNPN and CDR2 SVGIG (reference sequence). This CDR3 is 15 amino acids long. The CDR3 here is CAWSARTGPNTEAFF. CDR3 coding DNA: TGTGCCTGGAGTGCCCGGACAGGCCCCAACACTGAAGCTTTCTTT.

The chain carries TRBV7-2 and TRBJ1-2; TRBD1 agrees at 7 bases. The CDR3 has 16 residues. V dropped 1 base and J dropped 4; count of bases not matched to a gene: 9. Germline CDR1 and CDR2: SGHTA and FQGNSA. CDR3 bases: TGTGCCAGCAGCTTAGGGGGCACAGGGGCTCTCTATGGCTACACCTTC. As protein: CASSLGGTGALYGYTF.

The rearrangement links TRBV5-1 to TRBJ1-4, with D perhaps matching TRBD1 (6 bases). V was pared by 2 bases and J by 5 bases, with 10 bases between. This CDR3 has 14 amino acids. Germline CDR1 is SGHRS and CDR2 is YFSETQ. The CDR3 reads CASSLQGENEKLFF. CDR3 DNA: TGCGCCAGCAGCTTACAGGGTGAGAATGAAAAACTGTTTTTT.

The rearrangement links TRBV5-1 to TRBJ2-1, with 7 positions matching TRBD1. Losses at the gene ends were 3 bases for V and 7 bases for J; bases not matched to a gene: 4. CDR3 length: 13 amino acids. The germline V gene has CDR1 SGHRS and CDR2 YFSETQ. The CDR3 nucleotides are TGCGCCAGCAGCTCGGGACAGACAAATGAGCAGTTCTTC. This encodes CASSSGQTNEQFF.

The chain carries TRBV6-5 and TRBJ1-1; D might be TRBD1 (6 bases). Looked up from germline, CDR1 is MNHEY and CDR2 is SVGAGI. The CDR3 runs 14 residues. Trimming shortened V by 7 bases and J by 6 bases, and 18 bases separated the two germline ends. The DNA of the CDR3 is TGTGCCAGCACCGCCTCGGGGTGGACAGCTGAAGCTTTCTTT. It encodes CASTASGWTAEAFF.

The CDR3 is CASGSHRDDSPLHF. DNA for the CDR3: TGTGCCAGCGGTTCCCACAGGGACGACTCACCCCTCCACTTT. The chain joins TRBV6-6 to TRBJ1-6, with D perhaps matching TRBD1 (6 bases). V was shortened by 8 bases and J by 10 bases, with 18 bases between the two germline ends. Germline lookup yields CDR1 MNHNY and CDR2 SVGAGI (reference sequence). The length of the CDR3 is 14 residues.

The rearrangement uses TRBV25-1 and TRBJ2-1, with 8 nucleotides matching TRBD2. The CDR3 covers 16 residues. The germline gives CDR1 MGHDK, CDR2 SYGVNS. V was pared by 4 bases and J by 4 bases, with 9 bases of the junction left unmatched. The CDR3 protein is CASSVSGASGYNEQFF. The CDR3 DNA follows: TGTGCCAGCAGTGTGTCTGGGGCTAGCGGGTACAATGAGCAGTTCTTC.

This chain joins TRBV5-6 and TRBJ2-2; D gene uncertain. The CDR3 has 14 amino acids. Trimming stripped 2 bases from V and 0 bases from J, with 5 bases between. Germline V CDR1 and CDR2: SGHDT, YYEEEE. CDR3 sequence: CASSLTSNTGELFF. CDR3 DNA sequence: TGTGCCAGCAGCTTAACATCGAACACCGGGGAGCTGTTTTTT.

This clone has just one count. The J gene is TRBJ1-1, the V gene TRBV7-9; 8 nucleotides line up with TRBD1. This CDR3 has 16 amino acids. Trimming at V came to 1 base and at J to 4 bases, leaving 8 bases not matched to a gene. CDR1 is SEHNR, CDR2 FQNEAQ, per germline (reference sequence). The CDR3: CASSLESGGAGTEAFF. The CDR3 coding sequence is TGTGCCAGCAGCTTAGAGTCAGGGGGCGCGGGCACTGAAGCTTTCTTT.

The chain uses TRBV7-8 and TRBJ2-3; D gene unclear. V lost 6 bases to trimming and J lost 4 bases, with 14 bases between them. The germline gives CDR1 SGHVS, CDR2 FQNEAQ. The CDR3 contains 14 residues. The CDR3 here is CASRITALADTQYF. DNA of the CDR3: TGTGCCAGCAGGATAACCGCGTTAGCAGATACGCAGTATTTT. The full variable domain, in which reference TRBV7-8 and TRBJ2-3 provide the parts outside the CDR3, is GAGVSQSPRYKVAKRGQDVALRCDPISGHVSLFWYQQALGQGPEFLTYFQNEAQLDKSGLPSDRFFAERPEGSVSTLKIQRTQQEDSAVYLCASRITALADTQYFGPGTRLTVL.

This clone appeared a single time. J is TRBJ1-1 and V is TRBV2; no firm D call. Germline V gene lookup returns CDR1 SNHLY and CDR2 FYNNEI. Trimming removed 4 bases from V and 0 bases from J, with 9 bases in between. This CDR3 has 14 residues. The CDR3 is CASSVRHLNTEAFF. The CDR3 bases are TGTGCCAGCAGTGTTCGACACCTGAACACTGAAGCTTTCTTT.

V is TRBV4-3 and J is TRBJ2-1, with TRBD2 as a possible D gene (5 bases). With 3 bases removed from V and 7 bases from J, the gap between germline ends came to 10 bases. This CDR3 spans 13 amino acids. Per the germline V gene, CDR1 is LGHNA and CDR2 is YSLEER. The CDR3 sequence is CASSHPSGNEQFF. The CDR3, as DNA: TGCGCCAGCAGCCATCCCAGCGGTAATGAGCAGTTCTTC.

The chain carries TRBV9 and TRBJ1-1; tentative D call: TRBD1 (6 bases). The CDR3 runs 13 residues. CDR1 SGDLS and CDR2 YYNGEE come from the germline V gene. V gave up 5 bases and J gave up 6 bases, with 14 bases separating them. The CDR3 region is CASSTYRESEAFF. CDR3 DNA: TGTGCCAGCAGTACATACAGGGAGTCTGAAGCTTTCTTT. The variable domain in full, completed from reference TRBV9 and TRBJ1-1, reads DSGVTQTPKHLITATGQRVTLRCSPRSGDLSVYWYQQSLDQGLQFLIQYYNGEERAKGNILERFSAQQFPDLHSELNLSSLELGDSALYFCASSTYRESEAFFGQGTRLTVV.

The CDR3 loop reads CAWSVLSGENEAFF. As DNA, the CDR3 is TGTGCCTGGAGTGTACTTAGCGGAGAAAATGAAGCTTTCTTT. The chain carries TRBV30 and TRBJ1-1; unclear D gene. In germline, CDR1 is GTSNPN, CDR2 SVGIG (reference sequence). Trimming shortened V by 0 bases and J by 7 bases, and 15 bases separated the two germline ends. CDR3 length: 14 amino acids.